This T cell receptor beta chain is drawn from a study of blood T cell repertoires in COVID-19 (TCRdb year 2020). Concerning the study at large: Samples covering the acute and convalescent phases of COVID-19 were provided by collaborators in the United States, Italy and Spain. The prospective study material was composed of cDNA or gDNA derived from T cells, B-cell-depleted T cells, or PBMCs. Deeply sampled blood TCRbeta repertoires from subjects exposed to, actively infected with, or recovered from COVID-19 were included in the dataset. The repertoires were released in a freely available public database meant as a resource for research on the immune response to SARS-CoV-2. Samples came from the ongoing ImmuneRACE study (first 160 participants) plus 1,254 subjects from 6 global collaborators. Nearly every sample came with metadata listing a de-identified subject ID, COVID-19 status, age in years and sex. HLA class I and class II types, where available, came from metadata supplied by the sample provider rather than from assay-based typing. Beyond this particular receptor, the publication reports: Clinical and demographic metadata were provided uncurated, with the amount varying by source and participant.

Participants in the prospective study were enrolled through a virtual design, were aged roughly 18 to 100 years, and lived in fewer than 30 United States geographic areas. To assign participants to cohorts, the prospective study relied on clinical history that participants themselves reported in a screening survey and a study questionnaire. Each participant in the prospective study had whole blood, serum and a nasopharyngeal or oropharyngeal swab collected by mobile phlebotomists. Additional blood draws and questionnaires over an approximately two-month period could optionally be provided by prospective study participants. Before DNA extraction, blood samples from the prospective study were shipped at room temperature or frozen. This clone turned up a few times. There is no known antigen for this receptor. No clone much larger than this one lies a single base away; base qualities are absent. The immunoSEQ Assay, a bias-controlled multiplex PCR, was used to amplify TCRbeta CDR3 regions from genomic DNA. The original methods were these. Within the assay, amplification of reference gene primers was used to estimate how many nucleated cells each sample contained. Sequence reads were collapsed and filtered to measure the absolute abundance of every unique TCRbeta CDR3 rearrangement. For each sample, productive Simpson clonality was calculated as the square root of Simpson's diversity index across productive rearrangements. TCRdb limited this immuneACCESS table to in-frame rearrangements with V and J called. A share of clones is missing; checked studies link under half to unresolved V genes, and the rest is unexplained. V, J and clone size derive from that table, while D and trimming were established from the DNA sequence. This sample has more than 200,000 clones in its table, and approximately 90% of those were observed once. Over 6% of the sample rests with the top ten.

The sequence came from a woman aged 25 to 45 with acute COVID-19. Sequencing input: PBMCs or T cells enriched from blood (not recorded which).

The nucleotide sequence reads TGTGCCAGCAGTTTAACCGACAGACATTTATGGGGCTACACCTTC. This gives the protein CASSLTDRHLWGYTF. The sequence is built from TRBV27 and TRBJ1-2; 5 matching bases give a weak D call of TRBD1. From its cysteine to its phenylalanine, the CDR3 spans 15 amino acids. CDR3 DNA is the only sequence kept; it has 45 bases, read in frame from the first base. The germline V gene (reference sequence) supplies CDR1 MNHEY and CDR2 SMNVEV. The germline ends are 18 bases apart after V is trimmed by 2 bases and J by 8 bases.